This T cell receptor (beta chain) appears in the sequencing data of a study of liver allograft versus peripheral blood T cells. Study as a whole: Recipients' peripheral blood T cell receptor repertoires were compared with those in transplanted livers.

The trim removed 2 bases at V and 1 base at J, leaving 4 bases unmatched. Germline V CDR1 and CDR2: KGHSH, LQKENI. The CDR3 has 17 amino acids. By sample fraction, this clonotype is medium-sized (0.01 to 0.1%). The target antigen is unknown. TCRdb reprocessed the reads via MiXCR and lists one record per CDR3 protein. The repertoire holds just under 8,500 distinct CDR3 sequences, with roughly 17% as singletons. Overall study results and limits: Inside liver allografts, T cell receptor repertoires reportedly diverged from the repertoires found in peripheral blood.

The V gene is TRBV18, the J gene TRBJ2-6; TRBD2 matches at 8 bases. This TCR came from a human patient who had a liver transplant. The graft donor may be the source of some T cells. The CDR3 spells CASSPSGGRSGANVLTF. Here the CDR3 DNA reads TGTGCCAGCTCACCAAGCGGGGGCCGATCTGGGGCCAACGTCCTGACTTTC.